These T cell receptor beta chains were read from a single sample in a study of T cell responses to AZD1222 COVID-19 vaccine. Measured with immunoSEQ multiplex PCR; TCRdb has only the in-frame clones, and not every one. The sample contains some 130,000 clones, about 87% of which appear only once. The specimen was peripheral blood, collected on day 0 of AZD1222 vaccination. The receptors were sampled from an adult in good health. CDR3s include the opening cysteine and the closing phenylalanine or tryptophan. A D gene is named only where the DNA matches it firmly. Clone size, where shown, is once, few, many, or a class for clones that have expanded.

TRBV27	16	TRBJ2-2	TRBD1	.	TGTGCCAGCAGTTTTCAGCGGACAGGGGGCAGCGGGGAGCTGTTTTTT	CASSFQRTGGSGELFF
TRBV4-3	15	TRBJ1-1	.	once	TGCGCCAGCAGTCTTAATCCGGAGTTGAACACTGAAGCTTTCTTT	CASSLNPELNTEAFF
TRBV18	13	TRBJ1-1	.	once	TGTGCCAGCTCACGTACAGCAGACACTGAAGCTTTCTTT	CASSRTADTEAFF
TRBV4-1	15	TRBJ2-5	.	.	TGCGCCAGCAGCCAAGTGTTAGCCGGTGGGGAGACCCAGTACTTC	CASSQVLAGGETQYF
TRBV5-5	14	TRBJ1-5	.	.	TGTGCCAGCAGCTTGTATGTAGGAGATCAGCCCCAGCATTTT	CASSLYVGDQPQHF
TRBV25-1	13	TRBJ1-1	TRBD1	.	TGTGCCAGCAGTTTACCCGGGACAGAGCAAGCTTTCTTT	CASSLPGTEQAFF
TRBV19	13	TRBJ1-1	.	.	TGTGCCAGTACCGGGGACTTCGGGACTGAAGCTTTCTTT	CASTGDFGTEAFF
TRBV7-8	15	TRBJ1-5	.	.	TGTGCCAGCAGCCTAATAAACGGGGAAAATCAGCCCCAGCATTTT	CASSLINGENQPQHF
TRBV6-5	15	TRBJ1-1	.	.	TGTGCCAGCAGACCGGACAGCCGCATGAACACTGAAGCTTTCTTT	CASRPDSRMNTEAFF
TRBV28	13	TRBJ2-6	.	once	TGTGCCACGACCTTCTCTGGGGCCAACGTCCTGACTTTC	CATTFSGANVLTF
TRBV9	16	TRBJ2-1	.	.	TGTGCCAGCAGCGCTGACCCGAGAGGGGTAGGCAATGAGCAGTTCTTC	CASSADPRGVGNEQFF
TRBV27	17	TRBJ1-5	.	.	TGTGCCAGCAGTTTGTTCGGACGAACTGGGAGCAATCAGCCCCAGCATTTT	CASSLFGRTGSNQPQHF
TRBV12-3/TRBV12-4	11	TRBJ2-1	.	.	TGTGCCAGCAGTTTGGGTTTCCGGCTGTTCTTC	CASSLGFRLFF
TRBV18	15	TRBJ1-1	TRBD1	.	TGTGCCAGCTCAGTTGACAGGGGGCTGAGCACTGAAGCTTTCTTT	CASSVDRGLSTEAFF
TRBV27	14	TRBJ2-7	TRBD2	.	TGTGCCAGCAGTTTCGGGCTAGCGGGATACGAGCAGTACTTC	CASSFGLAGYEQYF
TRBV5-6	14	TRBJ1-6	.	.	TGTGCCAGCAGCTTGGACAGGGCCAATTCACCCCTCCACTTT	CASSLDRANSPLHF
TRBV6-5	15	TRBJ2-1	.	.	TGTGCCAGCACCCCAACCATCCAATTCTACAATGAGCAGTTCTTC	CASTPTIQFYNEQFF
TRBV2	13	TRBJ1-4	.	.	TGTGCCTCTCGGTGGGGACTCCCACAAAAACTGTTTTTT	CASRWGLPQKLFF
TRBV7-6	12	TRBJ1-5	.	.	TGTGCCAGCAGCTTGCTTGGCCAGCCCCAGCATTTT	CASSLLGQPQHF
TRBV10-2	13	TRBJ2-2	.	.	TGCGCCAGCCCTGACACGAACACCGGGGAGCTGTTTTTT	CASPDTNTGELFF
TRBV6-2/TRBV6-3	14	TRBJ2-5	TRBD1	.	TGTGCCAGCAGTAAAGGACAGGGCAGGGAGACCCAGTACTTC	CASSKGQGRETQYF
TRBV6-5	15	TRBJ1-2	TRBD1	.	TGTGCCAGCAGGCCGACAGGGGGACCCCTTCATGGCTACACCTTC	CASRPTGGPLHGYTF
TRBV28	16	TRBJ1-3	.	.	TGTGCCAGCACCACCTCGGGAGGGTTGGTTGGAAACACCATATATTTT	CASTTSGGLVGNTIYF
TRBV19	16	TRBJ1-1	TRBD1	.	TGTGCCAGTAGTATCAAAAAGGGGGCCGGATTAACTGAAGCTTTCTTT	CASSIKKGAGLTEAFF
TRBV7-2	14	TRBJ1-1	.	.	TGTGCCAGCAGCTCCGGTTTGTCAAACACTGAAGCTTTCTTT	CASSSGLSNTEAFF
TRBV28	15	TRBJ1-1	TRBD1	.	TGTGCCAGCAGTTTATGGACAGGGGGGAACACTGAAGCTTTCTTT	CASSLWTGGNTEAFF
TRBV7-2	16	TRBJ1-2	.	.	TGTGCCAGCAGCTCAACCCGGGGAGGGCTTCTAATCGGCTACACCTTC	CASSSTRGGLLIGYTF
TRBV7-9	12	TRBJ2-2	TRBD1	.	TGTGCCAGCAGGCAGGGGGCCGGGGAGCTGTTTTTT	CASRQGAGELFF
TRBV27	15	TRBJ2-1	TRBD2	.	TGTGCCAGCAGTTTAGTTGGGGGGGCCTACAATGAGCAGTTCTTC	CASSLVGGAYNEQFF
TRBV10-3	15	TRBJ2-5	TRBD1	once	TGTGCCCTCAAAGCGGGACAGGGGGAAAAAGAGACCCAGTACTTC	CALKAGQGEKETQYF
TRBV5-8	15	TRBJ1-4	TRBD1	once	TGTGCCAGCTCATTCTCCGGGACAGGGAATGAAAAACTGTTTTTT	CASSFSGTGNEKLFF
TRBV5-1	13	TRBJ1-2	.	once	TGCGCCAGCACTCGAGACAGGAACTATGGCTACACCTTC	CASTRDRNYGYTF
TRBV5-1	14	TRBJ1-2	TRBD1	once	TGCGCCAGCAGCTTGGGGAAGGGGGCGTATGGCTACACCTTC	CASSLGKGAYGYTF
TRBV29-1	15	TRBJ2-6	.	.	TGCAGCGTTGCACAGGCTCGCGGGGGGGCCAACGTCCTGACTTTC	CSVAQARGGANVLTF
TRBV6-4	15	TRBJ2-2	TRBD1	medium-sized	TGTGCCAGCAGTGCGACAGGGGGCGACACCGGGGAGCTGTTTTTT	CASSATGGDTGELFF
TRBV11-2	16	TRBJ1-1	.	.	TGTGCCAGCAGCCCCCCGGTTGGAGGCCAAGGCACTGAAGCTTTCTTT	CASSPPVGGQGTEAFF
TRBV6-2/TRBV6-3	15	TRBJ1-1	.	.	TGTGCCAGCAGTTTTCTCGGACCAACGAACACTGAAGCTTTCTTT	CASSFLGPTNTEAFF
TRBV4-2	17	TRBJ1-2	TRBD1	.	TGTGCCAGCAGCCAAAACCGGGACAGGGTATCTAGCTATGGCTACACCTTC	CASSQNRDRVSSYGYTF
TRBV29-1	13	TRBJ2-5	.	.	TGCAGCGTTGAACATCAGATCCAAGAGACCCAGTACTTC	CSVEHQIQETQYF
TRBV25-1	16	TRBJ2-1	TRBD1	.	TGTGCCAGCAGTGAATATGGACAGGGTCGGTACAATGAGCAGTTCTTC	CASSEYGQGRYNEQFF
TRBV5-1	16	TRBJ1-2	.	.	TGCGCCAGCAGCTTGGAAGCGGGAGCGGGGATTATTCGCTACACCTTC	CASSLEAGAGIIRYTF
TRBV10-3	13	TRBJ1-6	.	.	TGTGCCATCAGGGCCGACGTGGGGTCACCCCTCCACTTT	CAIRADVGSPLHF
TRBV5-6	13	TRBJ1-3	.	.	TGTGCCAGCAGCTTGGCAGGTGGAAACACCATATATTTT	CASSLAGGNTIYF
TRBV4-1	14	TRBJ2-5	.	.	TGCGCCAGCAGCCAAGAGGAAGGGAGAGAGACCCAGTACTTC	CASSQEEGRETQYF
TRBV27	15	TRBJ2-2	.	.	TGTGCCAGCAGACTTAGCCCTACGAACACCGGGGAGCTGTTTTTT	CASRLSPTNTGELFF
TRBV19	13	TRBJ2-7	.	.	TGTGCCAGTAGTATTTCCGGGTATTGGGAGCAGTACTTC	CASSISGYWEQYF
TRBV9	15	TRBJ1-2	.	.	TGTGCCAGCAGCGTAGACCCTTGGTCTAACTATGGCTACACCTTC	CASSVDPWSNYGYTF
TRBV4-1	14	TRBJ2-7	TRBD1	.	TGCGCCAGCAGCCACGGACAGGGGAGCTACGAGCAGTACTTC	CASSHGQGSYEQYF
TRBV5-5	15	TRBJ1-6	TRBD1	.	TGTGCCAGCAGCTTGGGTGGGACAGTTAATTCACCCCTCCACTTT	CASSLGGTVNSPLHF